The 8 T cell receptor beta chains presented below share a single source sample, sequenced in a study of spatial heterogeneity in lung cancer. TCRdb re-called the 5' RACE reads with MiXCR, one entry per CDR3 protein. The table shows 40,000 to 55,000 distinct CDR3 sequences, with 6% to 7% occurring only once. Noted time point: sample taken at primary tumor resection. Frozen PBMC, nontumor lung or tumor provided whole RNA, which was sequenced unsorted. The sample consisted of PBMCs, taken at surgery. The source is a female donor with early-stage non-small cell lung cancer.

This clonotype was found many times. The chain is built from TRBV9 and TRBJ2-1; no definite D call. V dropped 7 bases and J dropped 5 bases, with 7 bases sitting between them. Looked up from germline, CDR1 is SGDLS and CDR2 is YYNGEE. CDR3 size: 11 residues. CDR3 in DNA: TGTGCCAGCCAAGGCGACAATGAGCAGTTCTTC. Amino acids: CASQGDNEQFF.

In its sample, this clonotype was seen a few times. DNA of the CDR3: TGTGCCAGCTTAACAGGGGTTAATCAGCCCCAGCATTTT. Translated: CASLTGVNQPQHF. This chain uses TRBV27 with TRBJ1-5, with 7 bases that match TRBD1. This CDR3 is 13 amino acids long. The germline gives CDR1 MNHEY, CDR2 SMNVEV (reference sequence). V shed 8 bases and J 4 bases; nucleotides not matched to a gene: 5.

The chain is built from TRBV28 and TRBJ2-7; D unresolved. V was shortened by 3 bases and J by 0 bases, with 9 bases between the two germline ends. CDR1 and CDR2 (germline): MDHEN, SYDVKM. This CDR3 is 14 amino acids long. CDR3 in amino acids: CASSLGTFSYEQYF. The DNA for the CDR3 is TGTGCCAGCAGTTTGGGCACCTTCTCCTACGAGCAGTACTTC.

This clonotype occurred many times. The V call is TRBV27, the J call TRBJ2-1, with 8 bases aligning to TRBD1. Germline V gives CDR1 MNHEY, CDR2 SMNVEV (reference sequence). Trimming at V came to 4 bases and at J to 6 bases, leaving 11 bases not matched to a gene. The CDR3 runs 16 residues. CDR3 nucleotides: TGTGCCAGCAGTTATAGGACAGGGTCGTTAATCAATGAGCAGTTCTTC. Translated: CASSYRTGSLINEQFF.

The chain combines TRBV20-1 with TRBJ2-7; no clear D gene. The CDR3 has 11 residues. V was clipped by 2 bases and J by 4 bases, with 6 bases between them. Germline V lookup: CDR1 DFQATT, CDR2 SNEGSKA (reference sequence). The CDR3 loop reads CSARYLYEQYF. CDR3 nucleotides: TGCAGTGCTAGATATCTTTACGAGCAGTACTTC.

This clonotype appeared a few times. V usage is TRBV15 and J usage is TRBJ1-1; D is unresolved. V was cut by 8 bases and J by 0 bases, with 10 bases left in between. CDR1 is LNHNV, CDR2 YYDKDF, per germline (reference sequence). The CDR3 length is 13 residues. CDR3 protein: CATWNGLNTEAFF. CDR3 in DNA: TGTGCCACCTGGAACGGGCTGAACACTGAAGCTTTCTTT. Full variable domain (missing parts from reference TRBV15 and TRBJ1-1): DAMVIQNPRYQVTQFGKPVTLSCSQTLNHNVMYWYQQKSSQAPKLLFHYYDKDFNNEADTPDNFQSRRPNTSFCFLDIRSPGLGDTAMYLCATWNGLNTEAFFGQGTRLTVV.

This clonotype was seen repeatedly, ten times or more. The rearrangement links TRBV23-1 to TRBJ2-7; D is possibly TRBD1 or TRBD2 (5 bases each). TRBV23-1 is filed as an ORF, its function uncertain. This CDR3 region has 15 residues. The V end was cut by 4 bases, the J end by 0 bases, with 13 bases between. CDR3 nucleotide sequence: TGCGCCAGCAGTCGAATCCCAGGGACCTCCTACGAGCAGTACTTC. Translating it yields CASSRIPGTSYEQYF.

The chain has TRBV6-1 and TRBJ2-4; 7 nucleotides match TRBD1. The CDR3 is 16 residues long. Germline CDR1 MNHNS, CDR2 SASEGT. With 2 bases clipped from V and 0 bases from J, the junction kept 4 bases outside the gene matches. The CDR3, as DNA: TGTGCCAGCAGTGAAACAGGGGCTTTAGCCAAAAACATTCAGTACTTC. It encodes CASSETGALAKNIQYF.